This passage covers 21 T cell receptor beta chains from one sample sequenced in a study of blood T cell repertoires in COVID-19 (dated by TCRdb to the early 2020s). The library came from the immunoSEQ multiplex PCR assay. Sourced from immuneACCESS, this table was stored by TCRdb with only in-frame sequences that have V and J called. A share of the clones is absent; for the studies checked, an unresolved V gene accounts for under half, and the remainder has no known explanation. This sample comprises 200,000 to 250,000 clones, more than 75% of them detected only once. 2.5% to 3.5% of the sample is in the top ten clones. Material: peripheral blood. The receptors derive from a woman aged 25 to 39 who had recovered from COVID-19.

This chain links TRBV19 with TRBJ2-3, with D possibly TRBD2 on 6 matching bases. The CDR3 is made up of 16 amino acids. The V and J ends lost 3 bases and 1 base respectively, with 14 bases between them. The germline gives CDR1 LNHDA, CDR2 SQIVND (reference sequence). CDR3 sequence reads: CASSMRGSRGTDTQYF. DNA of the CDR3: TGTGCCAGTAGTATGCGGGGATCGCGGGGCACAGATACGCAGTATTTT. The full variable domain, with the rest looked up from reference TRBV19 and TRBJ2-3, is DGGITQSPKYLFRKEGQNVTLSCEQNLNHDAMYWYRQDPGQGLRLIYYSQIVNDFQKGDIAEGYSVSREKKESFPLTVTSAQKNPTAFYLCASSMRGSRGTDTQYFGPGTRLTVL.

The V and J genes are TRBV6-5 and TRBJ2-7; D gene unclear. This CDR3 contains 13 residues. Germline-derived CDR1 and CDR2 are MNHEY and SVGAGI. V was trimmed by 0 bases and J by 6 bases, leaving 9 bases between them. The CDR3 DNA is TGTGCCAGCAGTTACTCTCCGGGTAGCGAGCAGTACTTC. Encoded protein: CASSYSPGSEQYF.

The CDR3 loop is CASLQSRLNTGELFF. The CDR3 DNA is TGTGCCAGCCTCCAAAGCAGGTTGAACACCGGGGAGCTGTTTTTT. This chain links TRBV11-3 with TRBJ2-2, with D hard to call. The V end lost 8 bases, the J end lost 1 base, and 14 bases lay between the germline ends. CDR1 is SGHNT, CDR2 YENEEA, per germline. The CDR3 loop spans 15 amino acids.

The chain joins TRBV11-2 to TRBJ1-1; 8 bases fit TRBD1. V dropped 1 base and J dropped 0; count of bases not matched to a gene: 4. CDR3 length: 16 amino acids. CDR1 SGHAT and CDR2 FQNNGV come from the germline V gene. CDR3 in DNA: TGTGCCAGCAGCTTAGTAACAGGGGGAATGAACACTGAAGCTTTCTTT. It codes for CASSLVTGGMNTEAFF.

This chain joins TRBV6-5 and TRBJ1-1; D is ambiguous. The CDR3 runs to 11 residues. Germline CDR1 and CDR2: MNHEY and SVGAGI. Trimming shortened V by 8 bases and J by 1 base, and 5 bases separated the two germline ends. Written as DNA, the CDR3 is TGTGCCAGCGGGCGGAACACTGAAGCTTTCTTT. It is translated as CASGRNTEAFF.

This clone was detected only once. The J gene is TRBJ1-2, the V gene TRBV30, with D possibly matching TRBD1 (5 bases). Germline loops: CDR1 GTSNPN, CDR2 SVGIG (reference sequence). The CDR3 runs to 12 residues. Deletions cut 1 base from V and 6 bases from J, with 9 bases between. The CDR3 protein is CAWSGGLNGYTF. DNA of the CDR3: TGTGCCTGGAGTGGGGGACTTAATGGCTACACCTTC. Complete variable domain (other parts from reference TRBV30 and TRBJ1-2): SQTIHQWPATLVQPVGSPLSLECTVEGTSNPNLYWYRQAAGRGLQLLFYSVGIGQISSEVPQNLSASRPQDRQFILSSKKLLLSDSGFYLCAWSGGLNGYTFGSGTRLTVV.

V usage is TRBV5-1 and J usage is TRBJ2-5; D unresolved. Looked up from germline, CDR1 is SGHRS and CDR2 is YFSETQ. Trimming pared 2 bases from V and 4 bases from J, leaving 12 bases between. The CDR3 sequence is 14 residues long. The CDR3 sequence: CASSFLVDGETQYF. CDR3 bases: TGCGCCAGCAGCTTTCTAGTCGATGGAGAGACCCAGTACTTC.

V is TRBV6-5 and J is TRBJ1-1; D not resolved. CDR1 is MNHEY, CDR2 SVGAGI, per germline. The CDR3 sequence is 13 residues long. Trimming removed 4 bases at V and 2 bases at J, with 8 bases between. The CDR3 loop is CASSFDSNTEAFF. Written as DNA, the CDR3 is TGTGCCAGCAGTTTCGACTCAAACACTGAAGCTTTCTTT.

This chain connects TRBV6-5 to TRBJ2-3; no definite D call. V dropped 2 bases and J dropped 2 bases, with 8 bases sitting between them. Germline values: CDR1 MNHEY, CDR2 SVGAGI. This CDR3 contains 14 residues. CDR3 loop: CASSYAQITDTQYF. The CDR3 DNA is TGTGCCAGCAGTTACGCACAGATCACAGATACGCAGTATTTT.

The chain joins TRBV6-1 to TRBJ2-7; D is unresolved. V lost 3 bases and J lost 4, with 16 bases in between. Germline V gene lookup returns CDR1 MNHNS and CDR2 SASEGT. The CDR3 has 15 amino acids. CDR3 nucleotide sequence: TGTGCCAGCAGTGATGGGCCGTCGGTGGGTTACGAGCAGTACTTC. Translated, it gives CASSDGPSVGYEQYF.

The chain combines TRBV7-9 with TRBJ1-2; 7 bases agree with TRBD1. The CDR3 has 14 amino acids. Germline V gene sequence: CDR1 SEHNR, CDR2 FQNEAQ (reference sequence). V was pared by 1 base and J by 6 bases, with 5 bases of the junction left unmatched. CDR3 sequence reads: CASSLVSQGDGYTF. The DNA of the CDR3 is TGTGCCAGCAGCTTAGTCTCTCAGGGGGATGGCTACACCTTC.

J is TRBJ1-2 and V is TRBV29-1; D perhaps matches TRBD1 (6 bases). The CDR3 has 14 residues. Between the trimmed V and J ends, which lost 5 bases and 4 bases, there was a span of 17 bases. Germline loops: CDR1 SQVTM, CDR2 ANQGSEA. The CDR3 DNA sequence: TGCAGCGTTTCCCGACAGGATCCACTCTATGGCTACACCTTC. It specifies CSVSRQDPLYGYTF.

This chain uses TRBV13 with TRBJ2-7, with D possibly matching TRBD2 (7 bases). The CDR3 is made up of 15 amino acids. Between the trimmed V and J ends, which lost 3 bases and 2 bases, there was a span of 14 bases. Germline-derived CDR1 and CDR2 are PRHDT and FYEKMQ (reference sequence). DNA for the CDR3: TGTGCCAGCAGCTTTGGACGGGGGGCGGCCTACGAGCAGTACTTC. The encoded protein is CASSFGRGAAYEQYF.

The chain couples TRBV19 to TRBJ1-2; 7 bases match TRBD1. V lost 3 bases and J lost 1; bases outside the gene matches: 5. This CDR3 spans 15 amino acids. Germline CDR1 LNHDA, CDR2 SQIVND (reference sequence). The CDR3 DNA follows: TGTGCCAGTAGTATCGACAGGGCCGGTAACTATGGCTACACCTTC. This gives the protein CASSIDRAGNYGYTF.

Comment on this clone: Other nucleotide sequences from this sample produce the same CDR3. V gene TRBV18 combines with J gene TRBJ2-7; D might be TRBD1 (6 bases). The CDR3 is 13 residues long. Trimming stripped 3 bases from V and 1 base from J, with 7 bases between. Germline V gene data show CDR1 as KGHSH and CDR2 as LQKENI. This chain's CDR3 is CASSPDSSYEQYF. The CDR3 DNA sequence: TGTGCCAGCTCACCGGACAGTTCCTACGAGCAGTACTTC. The variable domain in full, with the rest retrieved from reference TRBV18 and TRBJ2-7, is NAGVMQNPRHLVRRRGQEARLRCSPMKGHSHVYWYRQLPEEGLKFMVYLQKENIIDESGMPKERFSAEFPKEGPSILRIQQVVRGDSAAYFCASSPDSSYEQYFGPGTRLTVT.

The chain has TRBV7-9 and TRBJ1-4; D not certain. The length of the CDR3 is 16 residues. Germline lookup yields CDR1 SEHNR and CDR2 FQNEAQ (reference sequence). Trimming stripped 5 bases from V and 0 bases from J, with 13 bases between. The DNA of the CDR3 is TGTGCCAGCAGCCCCGGAGTAGTTGCAACTAATGAAAAACTGTTTTTT. Translated: CASSPGVVATNEKLFF.

The chain employs TRBV2 and TRBJ2-1; the match to TRBD2 covers 14 bases. The germline CDR1 and CDR2 sequences are SNHLY and FYNNEI. This CDR3 comprises 14 residues. Losses at the gene ends were 6 bases for V and 7 bases for J; bases not matched to a gene: 2. This CDR3 is CASRGTSGGNEQFF. CDR3 sequence (DNA): TGTGCCAGCAGGGGGACTAGCGGGGGTAATGAGCAGTTCTTC.

The J gene is TRBJ2-1, the V gene TRBV7-6, with 7 bases matching TRBD1. Germline V gene lookup returns CDR1 SGHVS and CDR2 FNYEAQ. V lost 4 bases to trimming and J lost 0 bases; unmatched junction nucleotides: 9. The CDR3 is 17 amino acids. The CDR3 DNA follows: TGTGCCAGCAGCTCATTTCAGGGGGTCCCCTCCTACAATGAGCAGTTCTTC. This sequence encodes CASSSFQGVPSYNEQFF.

The V gene is TRBV18, the J gene TRBJ2-4, with 9 bases aligning to TRBD1. The germline V gene has CDR1 KGHSH and CDR2 LQKENI. Trimming cost V 6 bases and J 1 base; bases outside gene matches: 16. The CDR3 loop spans 19 amino acids. As DNA, the CDR3 is TGTGCCAGCTCGCTCGAGGGACAGGGCGGGACCACCGCCAAAAACATTCAGTACTTC. As protein: CASSLEGQGGTTAKNIQYF.

This sequence joins TRBV7-9 and TRBJ2-2, with D perhaps TRBD2 (6 bases). V was clipped by 6 bases and J by 1 base, with 15 bases between them. Germline V CDR1 and CDR2: SEHNR, FQNEAQ (reference sequence). The CDR3 runs 16 residues. CDR3 protein: CASSLLAAGNTGELFF. The CDR3 DNA reads as TGTGCCAGCAGTCTTCTAGCAGCGGGGAACACCGGGGAGCTGTTTTTT. The full variable domain, rest sourced from reference TRBV7-9 and TRBJ2-2, is DTGVSQNPRHKITKRGQNVTFRCDPISEHNRLYWYRQTLGQGPEFLTYFQNEAQLEKSRLLSDRFSAERPKGSFSTLEIQRTEQGDSAMYLCASSLLAAGNTGELFFGEGSRLTVL.

The chain couples TRBV19 to TRBJ2-5; D gene uncertain. This CDR3 contains 11 residues. The ends were cut back, 6 bases at V and 1 base at J, with 3 bases in the middle. Looked up from germline, CDR1 is LNHDA and CDR2 is SQIVND (reference sequence). CDR3 sequence reads: CASSLQETQYF. Written as DNA, the CDR3 is TGTGCCAGTAGCCTCCAAGAGACCCAGTACTTC.